This T cell receptor (beta chain) was recorded in a study of OX40 agonist ivuxolimab in advanced cancers. The study, taken as a whole, reports: Averaging showed that CD8+ T cells had more expanded clones than CD4+ did. With doses of 0.1-3.0 mg/kg, partial responders showed among the lowest clonal expansion.

Regarding this clone: Its antigen remains unidentified.

This CDR3 has 14 amino acids. Trimming removed 5 bases from V and 4 bases from J, with 14 bases in between. Germline values: CDR1 SGHTA, CDR2 FQGTGA. TCRdb's table, derived via immunoSEQ multiplex PCR, lists solely in-frame clones and lacks some. The data show tens of thousands of clones, around 90% seen once. Patients had blood sampled at baseline and again on cycle 4 day 1 and cycle 7 day 1. This chain uses TRBV7-3 with TRBJ1-2, with D uncertain. The sequencing used CD4+ or CD8+ T cells sorted from blood, collected in a trial of the OX40 agonist ivuxolimab. This clonotype was obtained from an adult with an advanced solid tumor such as melanoma, head and neck, liver or kidney cancer. The CDR3 sequence: CASSPSAGGYGYTF. CDR3 sequence (DNA): TGTGCCAGCAGCCCTTCAGCCGGCGGCTATGGCTACACCTTC.